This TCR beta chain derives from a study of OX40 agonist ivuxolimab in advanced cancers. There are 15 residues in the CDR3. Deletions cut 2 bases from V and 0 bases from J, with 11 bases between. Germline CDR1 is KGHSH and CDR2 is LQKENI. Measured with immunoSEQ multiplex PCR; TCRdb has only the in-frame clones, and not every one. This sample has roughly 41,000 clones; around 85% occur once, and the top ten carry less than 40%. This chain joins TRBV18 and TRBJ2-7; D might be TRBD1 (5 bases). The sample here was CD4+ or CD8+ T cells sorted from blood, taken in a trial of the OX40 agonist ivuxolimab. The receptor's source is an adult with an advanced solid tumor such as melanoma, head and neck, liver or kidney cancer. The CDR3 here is CASSPVQAGSYEQYF. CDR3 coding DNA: TGTGCCAGCTCACCAGTACAGGCAGGCTCCTACGAGCAGTACTTC.